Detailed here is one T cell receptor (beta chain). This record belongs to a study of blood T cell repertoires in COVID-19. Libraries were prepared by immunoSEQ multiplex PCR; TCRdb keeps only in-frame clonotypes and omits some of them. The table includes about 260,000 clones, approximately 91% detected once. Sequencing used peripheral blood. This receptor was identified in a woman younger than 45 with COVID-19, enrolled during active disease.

The CDR3 nucleotides are TGTGCCAGCAGGGGACAGATCACAGATACGCAGTATTTT. This gives the protein CASRGQITDTQYF. The V and J genes are TRBV6-5 and TRBJ2-3, with 7 bases that match TRBD1. V was pared by 6 bases and J by 2 bases, with 2 bases of the junction left unmatched. From germline, CDR1 is MNHEY and CDR2 SVGAGI. The CDR3 extends over 13 amino acids.